A single sample is the source of the 25 T cell receptor beta chains below, sequenced in a study of identical twins. TCRdb analysed the 5' RACE reads with MiXCR anew, one entry per CDR3 protein. The sample consists of a few hundred thousand distinct CDR3 sequences, more than 9% of them appearing once. This sample also appeared in a second study, on yellow fever vaccine responses in identical twins.

The sequencing input was PBMCs. Receptors were obtained from a woman aged 18-29 years in good health.

This clonotype was detected many times. The chain's CDR3 is CASSSLAGAVEQYF. In DNA form, the CDR3 reads TGTGCCAGCTCCTCTCTAGCGGGAGCGGTAGAGCAGTACTTC. V and J are TRBV12-3 or TRBV12-4 and TRBJ2-7; 10 nucleotides agree with TRBD2. J lost 7 bases, V lost 8 bases, and 11 bases had no gene match. CDR3 size: 14 residues.

V gene TRBV20-1 combines with J gene TRBJ2-7; tentatively, D is TRBD1 (5 bases). This CDR3 is 16 amino acids long. The V gene's germline CDR1 is DFQATT and CDR2 SNEGSKA (reference sequence). The germline V and J ends were trimmed by 0 bases and 0 bases, with 15 bases remaining between them. As DNA, the CDR3 is TGCAGTGCTAGAGATCGGCAGGGCGTATTCTCCTACGAGCAGTACTTC. Encoded protein: CSARDRQGVFSYEQYF.

This rearrangement joins TRBV6-1 to TRBJ2-2, with TRBD1 matching over 9 bases. The trim removed 5 bases at V and 1 base at J, leaving 5 bases unmatched. This CDR3 region has 16 residues. The V gene's germline CDR1 is MNHNS and CDR2 SASEGT. The CDR3 reads CASSIWTGVNTGELFF. The CDR3 nucleotides are TGTGCCAGCAGTATATGGACAGGGGTGAACACCGGGGAGCTGTTTTTT.

The chain employs TRBV29-1 and TRBJ2-1; D gene uncertain. There are 13 residues in the CDR3. V lost 3 bases and J 1 base, leaving 7 bases between the germline ends. Germline loops: CDR1 SQVTM, CDR2 ANQGSEA. The CDR3 reads CSVEVRSYNEQFF. The CDR3 DNA reads TGCAGCGTTGAGGTGAGGTCCTACAATGAGCAGTTCTTC.

The gene calls are TRBV7-2 and TRBJ2-3; the match to TRBD1 covers 7 bases. In germline, CDR1 is SGHTA, CDR2 FQGNSA. The CDR3 extends over 17 amino acids. The trim removed 5 bases at V and 2 bases at J, leaving 13 bases unmatched. CDR3 nucleotides: TGTGCCAGCAGCACGGGACAGAGACTAAAAAACACAGATACGCAGTATTTT. Its protein is CASSTGQRLKNTDTQYF.

This clonotype occurred many times. The chain carries TRBV7-2 and TRBJ2-1; D possibly corresponds to TRBD2 (6 bases). Germline loops: CDR1 SGHTA, CDR2 FQGNSA. Trimming took off 3 bases at V and 3 bases at J, with 12 bases between the two ends. The CDR3 has 15 residues. CDR3 region: CASSFRGLDYNEQFF. CDR3 DNA sequence: TGTGCCAGCAGCTTCCGGGGACTCGACTACAATGAGCAGTTCTTC.

The table lists this clonotype with a few counts. The V call is TRBV7-8, the J call TRBJ2-7; 8 nucleotides line up with TRBD2. Germline CDR1 is SGHVS and CDR2 is FQNEAQ. V shed 8 bases and J 3 bases; nucleotides not matched to a gene: 9. The length of the CDR3 is 14 residues. DNA of the CDR3: TGTGCCAGCCAATCTGGGGCGGGAGGCTACGAGCAGTACTTC. Translating gives CASQSGAGGYEQYF. The variable domain in full, with the rest retrieved from reference TRBV7-8 and TRBJ2-7, is GAGVSQSPRYKVAKRGQDVALRCDPISGHVSLFWYQQALGQGPEFLTYFQNEAQLDKSGLPSDRFFAERPEGSVSTLKIQRTQQEDSAVYLCASQSGAGGYEQYFGPGTRLTVT.

In its sample, this clonotype was seen many times. The chain uses TRBV11-2 and TRBJ2-1; 10 bases map to TRBD2. V shed 5 bases and J 8 bases; nucleotides not matched to a gene: 9. The length of the CDR3 is 15 residues. Per germline, CDR1 SGHAT and CDR2 FQNNGV. CDR3 loop: CASSRAGGPGDEQFF. The DNA for the CDR3 is TGTGCCAGCAGCCGAGCGGGAGGGCCTGGAGATGAGCAGTTCTTC.

The table lists this clonotype with a few counts. The V gene is TRBV29-1, the J gene TRBJ2-1; tentative D call: TRBD1 (5 bases). Trimming stripped 2 bases from V and 9 bases from J, with 17 bases between. The CDR3 is 14 amino acids. Per the germline V gene, CDR1 is SQVTM and CDR2 is ANQGSEA. This CDR3 is CSVETVGRVIEQFF. Here the CDR3 DNA reads TGCAGCGTTGAAACGGTCGGCAGGGTAATTGAGCAGTTCTTC.

This clonotype has at least ten counts. As DNA, the CDR3 is TGTGCCAGCAGCTCAGAGATCGTCGGGGAGCTGTTTTTT. Residues: CASSSEIVGELFF. The chain is built from TRBV7-9 and TRBJ2-2, with D uncertain. This CDR3 has 13 residues. The germline gives CDR1 SEHNR, CDR2 FQNEAQ (reference sequence). V dropped 4 bases and J dropped 7 bases, with 10 bases sitting between them. The variable domain in full, completed from reference TRBV7-9 and TRBJ2-2, reads DTGVSQNPRHKITKRGQNVTFRCDPISEHNRLYWYRQTLGQGPEFLTYFQNEAQLEKSRLLSDRFSAERPKGSFSTLEIQRTEQGDSAMYLCASSSEIVGELFFGEGSRLTVL.

There are many counts of this clonotype. The chain couples TRBV20-1 to TRBJ2-5, with D perhaps TRBD2 (6 bases). V was trimmed by 7 bases and J by 3 bases, leaving 12 bases between them. The CDR3 length is 12 residues. Germline-derived CDR1 and CDR2 are DFQATT and SNEGSKA (reference sequence). DNA for the CDR3: TGCAGTGGGGGACTCAACAAAGAGACCCAGTACTTC. Translating it yields CSGGLNKETQYF.

The chain uses TRBV29-1 and TRBJ2-1; no reliable D call. This CDR3 has 17 amino acids. Between the trimmed V and J ends, which lost 6 bases and 6 bases, there was a span of 27 bases. CDR1 and CDR2 (germline): SQVTM, ANQGSEA. CDR3 in amino acids: CSVLVSLVVTQINEQFF. CDR3 coding DNA: TGCAGCGTGCTGGTGTCTCTGGTGGTGACTCAGATCAATGAGCAGTTCTTC.

The genes are TRBV20-1 and TRBJ2-2; TRBD2 agrees at 12 bases. After removal of 0 bases from V and 6 bases from J, the junction contained 8 bases not matched to a gene. Germline V gene data show CDR1 as DFQATT and CDR2 as SNEGSKA (reference sequence). This CDR3 is 17 amino acids long. The CDR3 spells CSARDRTSGISAGELFF. CDR3 sequence (DNA): TGCAGTGCTAGAGACCGGACTAGCGGGATATCCGCCGGGGAGCTGTTTTTT.

This clonotype was counted a few times. This chain links TRBV11-2 with TRBJ2-3; a weak D match, TRBD2 (5 bases). The germline CDR1 and CDR2 sequences are SGHAT and FQNNGV. The CDR3 is made up of 18 amino acids. V was shortened by 4 bases and J by 6 bases, with 26 bases between the two germline ends. CDR3 protein: CASSSAEVGSEWTDTQYF. Here the CDR3 DNA reads TGTGCCAGCAGCTCCGCCGAGGTGGGGAGTGAGTGGACGGATACGCAGTATTTT. Full variable domain (outside the CDR3, taken from reference TRBV11-2 and TRBJ2-3): EAGVAQSPRYKIIEKRQSVAFWCNPISGHATLYWYQQILGQGPKLLIQFQNNGVVDDSQLPKDRFSAERLKGVDSTLKIQPAKLEDSAVYLCASSSAEVGSEWTDTQYFGPGTRLTVL.

There are a few counts of this clonotype. The J gene is TRBJ2-7, the V gene TRBV20-1; D might be TRBD1 (6 bases). Deletions cut 0 bases from V and 4 bases from J, with 16 bases between. In germline, CDR1 is DFQATT, CDR2 SNEGSKA (reference sequence). There are 15 residues in the CDR3. The CDR3 loop reads CSARDPGQSLYEQYF. The CDR3 nucleotides read TGCAGTGCTAGAGATCCCGGACAGTCTTTATACGAGCAGTACTTC.

This clonotype was detected many times. The genes are TRBV11-2 and TRBJ2-5; the D gene is possibly TRBD2 (7 bases). Trimming pared 5 bases from V and 5 bases from J, leaving 33 bases between. CDR3 length: 20 amino acids. CDR1 SGHAT and CDR2 FQNNGV come from the germline V gene. The CDR3 DNA reads as TGTGCCAGCAGCCCTATAAAATGGGGGGGGCTCAAGTACGGCTGGGAGACCCAGTACTTC. It translates to CASSPIKWGGLKYGWETQYF.

This clonotype was observed many times. The chain carries TRBV12-5 and TRBJ2-3; D not resolved. Trimming removed 3 bases from V and 5 bases from J, with 3 bases in between. This CDR3 spans 11 amino acids. Germline V gives CDR1 LGHNT, CDR2 FRNRAP. Here the CDR3 DNA reads TGTGCTAGTGGTTTAGGAGATACGCAGTATTTT. The encoded protein is CASGLGDTQYF.

The V and J genes are TRBV30 and TRBJ2-5, with D possibly matching TRBD1 (5 bases). Trimming cost V 0 bases and J 4 bases, with 12 bases left between them. The CDR3 has 14 amino acids. The V gene's germline CDR1 is GTSNPN and CDR2 SVGIG (reference sequence). The DNA for the CDR3 is TGTGCCTGGAGTGTACTCTCAAGGGGAGAGACCCAGTACTTC. Translating it yields CAWSVLSRGETQYF.

A few counts support this clonotype. CDR3 bases: TGTGCCAGCAGACCGACAGGGACGGCTAATGAAAAACTGTTTTTT. As protein: CASRPTGTANEKLFF. The rearrangement links TRBV2 to TRBJ1-4; the match to TRBD1 covers 7 bases. Trimming took 6 bases from V and 3 from J; bases not matched to a gene: 7. There are 15 residues in the CDR3. Germline CDR1 and CDR2: SNHLY and FYNNEI.

This clonotype has ten or more counts. The chain couples TRBV9 to TRBJ2-3; no firm D call. Trimming took off 5 bases at V and 6 bases at J, with 16 bases between the two ends. Germline V gives CDR1 SGDLS, CDR2 YYNGEE. This CDR3 region has 14 residues. The CDR3 DNA is TGTGCCAGCAGTGTCCATGGACCCGACGATACGCAGTATTTT. Its protein is CASSVHGPDDTQYF.

J is TRBJ1-6 and V is TRBV23-1; D remains unclear. TRBV23-1 is given ORF status, its function remaining uncertain. Trimming left V 6 bases short and J 9 bases short, with 3 bases between. This CDR3 region has 10 residues. The CDR3 is CASRGSPLHF. The DNA for the CDR3 is TGCGCCAGCAGAGGTTCACCCCTCCACTTT.

The table lists this clonotype with many counts. The rearrangement uses TRBV7-9 and TRBJ1-2; D is unresolved. CDR1 and CDR2 from the germline V gene are SEHNR and FQNEAQ (reference sequence). This CDR3 has 13 residues. The germline V and J ends were trimmed by 7 bases and 8 bases, with 17 bases remaining between them. CDR3 residues: CASTSSVFSGYTF. In DNA, the CDR3 is TGTGCCAGCACCTCCTCGGTTTTTAGCGGCTACACCTTC.

CDR3 sequence (DNA): TGTGCCAGCAGTCGGTGGACAGGGGTTACGTATGAGCAGTTCTTC. Translated, it gives CASSRWTGVTYEQFF. The chain has TRBV6-2 or TRBV6-3 and TRBJ2-1; 9 bases agree with TRBD1. The CDR3 is 15 residues long. Losses at the gene ends were 5 bases for V and 8 bases for J; bases not matched to a gene: 10. Germline V gives CDR1 MNHEY, CDR2 SVGEGT.

This clonotype was seen only a few times. The chain is built from TRBV10-3 and TRBJ2-7; tentatively, D is TRBD1 (6 bases). Deletions cut 10 bases from V and 3 bases from J, with 19 bases between. The CDR3 length is 14 residues. Germline CDR1 ENHRY, CDR2 SYGVKD. The CDR3 nucleotides read TGTGCCACCAGGACCTTGACAGGCATCTACGAGCAGTACTTC. It specifies CATRTLTGIYEQYF.

This clonotype occurred a few times. The V gene is TRBV3-1, the J gene TRBJ2-1, with D maybe TRBD1 (5 bases). V dropped 0 bases and J dropped 1 base, with 16 bases sitting between them. CDR1 is LGHDT and CDR2 is YNNKEL in the germline V gene (reference sequence). The CDR3 has 18 amino acids. The CDR3 reads CASSQEGLPLASYNEQFF. CDR3 coding DNA: TGTGCCAGCAGCCAAGAGGGGCTCCCGTTGGCGTCCTACAATGAGCAGTTCTTC.